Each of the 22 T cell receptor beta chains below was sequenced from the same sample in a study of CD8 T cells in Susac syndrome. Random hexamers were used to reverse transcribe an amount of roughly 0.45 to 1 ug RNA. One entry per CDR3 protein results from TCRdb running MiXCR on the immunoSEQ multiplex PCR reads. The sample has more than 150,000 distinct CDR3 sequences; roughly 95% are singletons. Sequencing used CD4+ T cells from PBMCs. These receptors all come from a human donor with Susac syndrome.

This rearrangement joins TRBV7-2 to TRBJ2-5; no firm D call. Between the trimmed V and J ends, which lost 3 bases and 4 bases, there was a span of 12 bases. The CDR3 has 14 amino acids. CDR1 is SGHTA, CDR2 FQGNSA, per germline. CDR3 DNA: TGTGCCAGCAGCTTCGCCCGGGTAGGAGAGACCCAGTACTTC. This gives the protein CASSFARVGETQYF.

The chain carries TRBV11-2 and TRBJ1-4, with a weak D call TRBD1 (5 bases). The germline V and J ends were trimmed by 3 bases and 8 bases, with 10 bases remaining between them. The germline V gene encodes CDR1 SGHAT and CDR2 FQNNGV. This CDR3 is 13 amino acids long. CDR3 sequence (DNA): TGTGCCAGCAGCTTCACAGAGGGGGAAAAACTGTTTTTT. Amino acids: CASSFTEGEKLFF.

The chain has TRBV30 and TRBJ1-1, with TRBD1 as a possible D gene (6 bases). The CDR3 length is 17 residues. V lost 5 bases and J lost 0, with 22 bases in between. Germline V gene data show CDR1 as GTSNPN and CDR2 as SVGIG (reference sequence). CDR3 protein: CAWGRLTGQGMNTEAFF. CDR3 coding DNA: TGTGCCTGGGGCCGTCTCACCGGGCAGGGGATGAACACTGAAGCTTTCTTT. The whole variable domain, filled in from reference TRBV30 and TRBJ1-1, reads SQTIHQWPATLVQPVGSPLSLECTVEGTSNPNLYWYRQAAGRGLQLLFYSVGIGQISSEVPQNLSASRPQDRQFILSSKKLLLSDSGFYLCAWGRLTGQGMNTEAFFGQGTRLTVV.

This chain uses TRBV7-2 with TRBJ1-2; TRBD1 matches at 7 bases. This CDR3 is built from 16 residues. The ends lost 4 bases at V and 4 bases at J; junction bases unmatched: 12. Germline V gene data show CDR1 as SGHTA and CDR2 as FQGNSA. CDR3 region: CASSSPGPGGVYGYTF. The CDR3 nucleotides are TGTGCCAGCAGCTCCCCAGGGCCAGGGGGTGTCTATGGCTACACCTTC.

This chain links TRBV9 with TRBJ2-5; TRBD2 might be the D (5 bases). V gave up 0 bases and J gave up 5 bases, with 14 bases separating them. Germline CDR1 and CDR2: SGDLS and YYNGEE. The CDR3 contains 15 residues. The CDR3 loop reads CASSVEPGSRETQYF. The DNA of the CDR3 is TGTGCCAGCAGCGTAGAGCCGGGGAGCAGGGAGACCCAGTACTTC.

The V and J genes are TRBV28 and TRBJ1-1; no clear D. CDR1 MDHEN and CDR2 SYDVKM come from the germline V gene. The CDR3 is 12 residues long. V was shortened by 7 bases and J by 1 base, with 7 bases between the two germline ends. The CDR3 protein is CASNEGNTEAFF. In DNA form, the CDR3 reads TGTGCCAGCAACGAGGGGAACACTGAAGCTTTCTTT.

The DNA of the CDR3 is TGCAGTGCTAGCCCATTGTCCTTCCGACTGGAGGCTGGCTACACCTTC. It is translated as CSASPLSFRLEAGYTF. The chain is built from TRBV20-1 and TRBJ1-2; D is undetermined. V lost 3 bases and J 7 bases, leaving 24 bases between the germline ends. Per germline, CDR1 DFQATT and CDR2 SNEGSKA (reference sequence). The CDR3 is 16 residues long.

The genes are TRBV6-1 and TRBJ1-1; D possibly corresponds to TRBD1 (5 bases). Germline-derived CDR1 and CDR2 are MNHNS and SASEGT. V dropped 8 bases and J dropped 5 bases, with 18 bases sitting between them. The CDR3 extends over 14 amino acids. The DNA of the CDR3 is TGTGCCAGCCTCCTTCGAAGGGGTGGGACTGAAGCTTTCTTT. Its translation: CASLLRRGGTEAFF.

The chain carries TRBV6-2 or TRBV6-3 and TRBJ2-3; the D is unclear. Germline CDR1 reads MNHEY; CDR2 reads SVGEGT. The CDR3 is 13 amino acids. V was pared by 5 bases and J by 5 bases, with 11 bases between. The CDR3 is CASSTDRGDTQYF. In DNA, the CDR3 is TGTGCCAGCAGTACGGACCGAGGAGATACGCAGTATTTT.

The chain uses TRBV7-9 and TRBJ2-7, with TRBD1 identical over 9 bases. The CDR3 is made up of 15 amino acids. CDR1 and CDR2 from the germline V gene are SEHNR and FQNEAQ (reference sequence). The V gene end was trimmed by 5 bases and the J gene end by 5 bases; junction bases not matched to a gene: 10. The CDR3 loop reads CASSPRGDRADEQYF. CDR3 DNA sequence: TGTGCCAGCAGCCCGAGAGGGGACAGGGCGGACGAGCAGTACTTC.

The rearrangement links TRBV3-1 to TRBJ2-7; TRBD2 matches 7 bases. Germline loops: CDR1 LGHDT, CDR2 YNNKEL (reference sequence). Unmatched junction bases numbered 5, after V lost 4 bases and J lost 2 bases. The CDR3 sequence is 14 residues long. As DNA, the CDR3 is TGTGCCAGCAGCCCGAGCGGGACTGCCTACGAGCAGTACTTC. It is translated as CASSPSGTAYEQYF.

CDR3 loop: CASSFANAGEQYV. CDR3 coding DNA: TGTGCCAGCTCATTTGCAAACGCGGGGGAGCAGTACGTC. The V gene is TRBV18, the J gene TRBJ2-7; the D gene is possibly TRBD2 (6 bases). The CDR3 is 13 residues long. V lost 5 bases and J 7 bases, leaving 15 bases between the germline ends. The germline V gene encodes CDR1 KGHSH and CDR2 LQKENI.

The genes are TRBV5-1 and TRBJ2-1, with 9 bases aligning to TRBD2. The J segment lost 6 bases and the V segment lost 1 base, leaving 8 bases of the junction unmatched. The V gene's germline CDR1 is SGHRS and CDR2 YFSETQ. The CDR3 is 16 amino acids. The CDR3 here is CASSLPAGGPGNEQFF. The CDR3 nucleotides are TGCGCCAGCAGCTTGCCTGCGGGAGGGCCTGGCAATGAGCAGTTCTTC.

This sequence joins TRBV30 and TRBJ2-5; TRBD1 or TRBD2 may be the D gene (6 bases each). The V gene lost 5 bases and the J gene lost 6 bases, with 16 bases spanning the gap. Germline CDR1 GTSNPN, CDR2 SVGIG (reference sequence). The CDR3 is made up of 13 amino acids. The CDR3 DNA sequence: TGTGCCTGGGAGTTGGGGGGCAGGCAGACCCAGTACTTC. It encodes CAWELGGRQTQYF.

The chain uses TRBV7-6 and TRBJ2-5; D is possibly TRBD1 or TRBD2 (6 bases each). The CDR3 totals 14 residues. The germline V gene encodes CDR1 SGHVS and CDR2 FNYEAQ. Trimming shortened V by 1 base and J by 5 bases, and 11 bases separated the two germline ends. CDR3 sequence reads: CASSLGLGGETQYF. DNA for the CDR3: TGTGCCAGCAGCTTAGGACTAGGGGGTGAGACCCAGTACTTC.

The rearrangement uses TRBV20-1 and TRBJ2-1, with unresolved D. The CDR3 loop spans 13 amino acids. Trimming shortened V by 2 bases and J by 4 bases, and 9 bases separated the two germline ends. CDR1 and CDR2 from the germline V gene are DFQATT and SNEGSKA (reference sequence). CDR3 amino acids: CSARTLSYNEQFF. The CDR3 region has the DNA TGCAGTGCTAGAACCCTCTCTTACAATGAGCAGTTCTTC.

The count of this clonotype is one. Here the CDR3 DNA reads TGTGCCAGCAGTCCCTCCCTGGGACTAGCGACCCACACCGGGGAGCTGTTTTTT. Translating it yields CASSPSLGLATHTGELFF. V usage is TRBV12-3 or TRBV12-4 and J usage is TRBJ2-2, with 10 bases identical to TRBD2. CDR3 length equals 18 residues. Trimming removed 5 bases from V and 3 bases from J; junction bases left unmatched: 12.

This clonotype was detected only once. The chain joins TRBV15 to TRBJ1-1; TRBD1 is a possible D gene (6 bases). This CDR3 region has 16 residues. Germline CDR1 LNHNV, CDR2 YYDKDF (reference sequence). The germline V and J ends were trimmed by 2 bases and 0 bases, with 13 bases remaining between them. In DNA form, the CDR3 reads TGTGCCACCAGCAGACCACAGGGTGCGGTGAACACTGAAGCTTTCTTT. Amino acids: CATSRPQGAVNTEAFF.

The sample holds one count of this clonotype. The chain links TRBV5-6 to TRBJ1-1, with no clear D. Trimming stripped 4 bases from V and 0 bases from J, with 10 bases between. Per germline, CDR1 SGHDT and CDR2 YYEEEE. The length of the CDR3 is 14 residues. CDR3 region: CASSRRDLNTEAFF. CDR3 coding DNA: TGTGCCAGCAGCCGACGGGATTTGAACACTGAAGCTTTCTTT.

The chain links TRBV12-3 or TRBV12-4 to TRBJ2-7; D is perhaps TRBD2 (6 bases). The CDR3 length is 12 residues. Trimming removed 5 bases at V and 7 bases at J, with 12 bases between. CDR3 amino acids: CASSPGGWEQYF. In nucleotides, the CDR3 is TGTGCCAGCAGTCCCGGAGGGTGGGAGCAGTACTTC.

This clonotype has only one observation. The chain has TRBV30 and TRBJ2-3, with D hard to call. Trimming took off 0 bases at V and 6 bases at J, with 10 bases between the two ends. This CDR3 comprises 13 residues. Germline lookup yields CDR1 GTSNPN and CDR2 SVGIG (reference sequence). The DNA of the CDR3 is TGTGCCTGGAGTGTACGGCGGTGGGATACGCAGTATTTT. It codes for CAWSVRRWDTQYF.

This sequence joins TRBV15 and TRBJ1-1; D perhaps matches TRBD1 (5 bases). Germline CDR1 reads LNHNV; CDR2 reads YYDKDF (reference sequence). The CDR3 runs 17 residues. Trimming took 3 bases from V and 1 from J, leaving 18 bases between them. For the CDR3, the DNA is TGTGCCACCAGCAGTTTAAATCAGGGACGCGGGAACACTGAAGCTTTCTTT. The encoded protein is CATSSLNQGRGNTEAFF.